This T cell receptor (beta chain) was identified in a study of T cell repertoires in cytomegalovirus infection (dated by TCRdb to between 2018 and 2021). In terms of the full investigation: The peptide stimulations were aimed at well-studied HLA-B-restricted epitopes as well as recently identified HLA-C-restricted CMV epitopes, whose presentation resists viral immunomodulation. Donor HLA type was relevant to the analysis, because carriage of CMV infection together with the matching HLA type was indicated by public TCR beta signatures.

Comment on this clonotype: This clone's antigen is unknown. Per-base quality was not reported, and no clone a single base away is much larger than it.

The CDR3 has 16 amino acids, counting the end cysteine and phenylalanine. Only the CDR3 DNA is retained, 48 bases long and in frame from the first base. V is clipped by 0 bases and J by 4 bases, and the sequence between their germline boundaries is 16 bases long. Looking up the germline V gene yields CDR1 MGHRA and CDR2 YSYEKL. The treatment or condition label, as the study defines it: in vitro stimulation with specific CMV peptide epitopes to enrich CMV-specific T cells. The paper's findings and limits, for the study overall: The ex vivo response was dominated by HLA-C-restricted CMV-specific TCR beta clonotypes, which also provided the single most frequent clonotype in two of eight donors. In both this cohort and an independent 352-donor cohort, the cumulative frequency of public TCR beta family members distinguished carriers of CMV infection plus the relevant HLA type.

Instrument on record: Illumina HiSeq 1500. The public reads were run again by TCRdb, first through fastp at Q25 and then through MiXCR, and only productive beta chains were kept. CDR3 protein duplicates are merged, each entry listing the most common genes and DNA. Recorded for this sample are roughly 920,000 distinct CDR3 sequences; roughly 30% of them occurred a single time. The ten largest clones add up to roughly 13% of the sample. The source is a human donor in good health (CMV status not recorded). Some clones in this sample may be carry-over from other donors' samples. Rearrangement joined TRBV4-1 to TRBJ2-7, with no D gene named confidently. The specimen comprised cultured CD8+ T cells from PBMCs, sampled from culture after CMV antigen stimulation. The CDR3 protein sequence reads: CASSQEAVGFQYEQYF. The DNA sequence is given as TGCGCCAGCAGCCAAGAGGCGGTGGGTTTCCAATACGAGCAGTACTTC.